These 23 T cell receptor beta chains were all obtained from the same sample, sequenced in a study of T-cell memory formation after mild COVID-19. TCRdb reprocessed the 5' RACE reads with MiXCR, giving one entry per CDR3 protein. The sample lists about 560,000 distinct CDR3 sequences, 15% to 20% occurring once. Sequencing was carried out using PBMCs or a T cell subset sorted from them (not recorded which). The receptor source for this set is an adult woman who had mild COVID-19 (a few samples of this study predate the infection). Cell type and time point are not known.

The sample holds a few counts of this clonotype. V and J are TRBV12-3 or TRBV12-4 and TRBJ2-1, with 16 bases lining up with TRBD2. The CDR3 is 19 amino acids. With 6 bases clipped from V and 6 bases from J, the junction kept 14 bases outside the gene matches. CDR3 loop: CASRPAPGLAGGPTNEQFF. The DNA for the CDR3 is TGTGCCAGCAGGCCGGCTCCGGGACTAGCGGGAGGGCCTACCAATGAGCAGTTCTTC.

V usage is TRBV2 and J usage is TRBJ2-7; possible D gene TRBD2, 6 bases. The CDR3 is made up of 17 amino acids. Trimming shortened V by 6 bases and J by 0 bases, and 21 bases separated the two germline ends. Germline V CDR1 and CDR2: SNHLY, FYNNEI. The CDR3 region is CASRTNIGGGSSYEQYF. CDR3 sequence (DNA): TGTGCCAGCAGAACGAATATAGGCGGAGGGAGCTCCTACGAGCAGTACTTC.

The CDR3 DNA follows: TGTGCCAGCAGCCAAGATGGGGTTCGCAATCAGCCCCAGCATTTT. This sequence encodes CASSQDGVRNQPQHF. V gene TRBV3-1 combines with J gene TRBJ1-5; D gene ambiguous. The length of the CDR3 is 15 residues. Germline V CDR1 and CDR2: LGHDT, YNNKEL (reference sequence). V lost 0 bases to trimming and J lost 2 bases, with 8 bases between them.

This clonotype turned up a few times. This chain links TRBV6-5 with TRBJ2-7; D gene ambiguous. The CDR3 is 18 amino acids. The germline gives CDR1 MNHEY, CDR2 SVGAGI. Deletions cut 2 bases from V and 1 base from J, with 21 bases between. The CDR3 reads CASSYRFGEALLSYEQYF. CDR3 bases: TGTGCCAGCAGTTACAGGTTTGGCGAAGCGTTGCTTTCCTACGAGCAGTACTTC.

This clonotype was counted at least ten times. This chain links TRBV4-2 with TRBJ2-3; possibly TRBD2 for D (5 bases). There are 16 residues in the CDR3. CDR1 LGHNA and CDR2 YNFKEQ come from the germline V gene. V dropped 4 bases and J dropped 1 base, with 15 bases sitting between them. DNA for the CDR3: TGTGCCAGCAGCCCCCGGGCATTCGGGGGCACAGATACGCAGTATTTT. Residues: CASSPRAFGGTDTQYF.

The gene calls are TRBV2 and TRBJ1-5; a possible D gene is TRBD1 (6 bases). V dropped 4 bases and J dropped 3 bases, with 16 bases sitting between them. The germline gives CDR1 SNHLY, CDR2 FYNNEI. This CDR3 has 16 amino acids. This CDR3 reads CASSGPTGHDNQPQHF. As DNA, the CDR3 is TGTGCCAGCAGTGGCCCAACAGGGCATGACAATCAGCCCCAGCATTTT.

The rearrangement uses TRBV25-1 and TRBJ2-7; 8 nucleotides match TRBD1. The CDR3 has 17 residues. The J segment lost 3 bases and the V segment lost 6 bases, leaving 16 bases of the junction unmatched. Germline CDR1 and CDR2: MGHDK and SYGVNS. CDR3 region: CASSEPAVGQGIYEQYF. CDR3 nucleotide sequence: TGTGCCAGCAGCGAGCCCGCAGTTGGACAGGGAATCTACGAGCAGTACTTC.

This clonotype was detected a few times. CDR3 residues: CAWSPMYAEAFF. In DNA form, the CDR3 reads TGTGCCTGGAGCCCTATGTACGCTGAAGCTTTCTTT. This chain joins TRBV30 and TRBJ1-1; the D is unclear. Between the trimmed V and J ends, which lost 3 bases and 6 bases, there was a span of 11 bases. This CDR3 contains 12 residues. Germline lookup yields CDR1 GTSNPN and CDR2 SVGIG (reference sequence). Drawing the rest from reference TRBV30 and TRBJ1-1, the complete variable domain is SQTIHQWPATLVQPVGSPLSLECTVEGTSNPNLYWYRQAAGRGLQLLFYSVGIGQISSEVPQNLSASRPQDRQFILSSKKLLLSDSGFYLCAWSPMYAEAFFGQGTRLTVV.

A few counts support this clonotype. The J gene is TRBJ2-4, the V gene TRBV15; D is possibly TRBD1 (5 bases). CDR1 and CDR2 from the germline V gene are LNHNV and YYDKDF (reference sequence). The V gene lost 1 base and the J gene lost 3 bases, with 7 bases spanning the gap. This CDR3 has 14 amino acids. The CDR3 loop is CATSRVDSKNIQYF. CDR3 DNA: TGTGCCACCAGCAGAGTTGACAGCAAAAACATTCAGTACTTC.

This clonotype occurred a few times. J is TRBJ2-2 and V is TRBV20-1, with TRBD1 as a possible D gene (6 bases). V was pared by 4 bases and J by 5 bases, with 23 bases between. The CDR3 extends over 17 amino acids. Germline V gene sequence: CDR1 DFQATT, CDR2 SNEGSKA (reference sequence). CDR3 nucleotides: TGCAGTGCTACCCCTATGGACAGTCTATTTTTTACCGGGGAGCTGTTTTTT. Translation gives CSATPMDSLFFTGELFF.

A few counts support this clonotype. The rearrangement links TRBV9 to TRBJ2-1; D may correspond to TRBD1 or TRBD2 (5 bases each). Germline-derived CDR1 and CDR2 are SGDLS and YYNGEE. V lost 4 bases to trimming and J lost 3 bases, with 14 bases between them. CDR3 size: 15 residues. CDR3 bases: TGTGCCAGCAGCCTACCTAGCAGGGACTACAATGAGCAGTTCTTC. This codes for CASSLPSRDYNEQFF.

The chain links TRBV7-3 to TRBJ2-6, with D hard to call. Trimming took off 7 bases at V and 0 bases at J, with 16 bases between the two ends. The germline CDR1 and CDR2 sequences are SGHTA and FQGTGA. The CDR3 covers 17 residues. This chain's CDR3 is CASTPWAPHSGANVLTF. The CDR3 DNA reads TGTGCCAGCACCCCGTGGGCACCACACTCTGGGGCCAACGTCCTGACTTTC.

This clonotype was counted only a few times. The rearrangement uses TRBV20-1 and TRBJ2-3, with 10 bases matching TRBD2. Germline CDR1 and CDR2: DFQATT and SNEGSKA (reference sequence). CDR3 length: 15 residues. Trimming took 5 bases from V and 2 from J; bases not matched to a gene: 7. As DNA, the CDR3 is TGCAGTGCTGGGGAGCGGGGGGGATTCACAGATACGCAGTATTTT. Protein sequence: CSAGERGGFTDTQYF.

This clonotype was detected only a few times. The rearrangement joins TRBV7-3 to TRBJ2-3; unclear D gene. The CDR3 totals 14 residues. Germline CDR1 and CDR2: SGHTA and FQGTGA. The V end lost 1 base, the J end lost 5 bases, and 10 bases lay between the germline ends. CDR3 bases: TGTGCCAGCAGCTTAAAGGGTCAACAAGATACGCAGTATTTT. It codes for CASSLKGQQDTQYF.

This clonotype came up many times. V usage is TRBV20-1 and J usage is TRBJ1-2, with D possibly being TRBD1 (5 bases). Germline lookup yields CDR1 DFQATT and CDR2 SNEGSKA (reference sequence). Trimming shortened V by 8 bases and J by 2 bases, and 9 bases separated the two germline ends. The CDR3 runs 11 residues. The DNA of the CDR3 is TGCAGTACAGGAGAAAACTATGGCTACACCTTC. This translates into CSTGENYGYTF.

This clonotype was counted a few times. The V call is TRBV19, the J call TRBJ2-7; D ambiguous. The germline gives CDR1 LNHDA, CDR2 SQIVND (reference sequence). Trimming took 2 bases from V and 0 from J, leaving 11 bases between them. This CDR3 contains 15 residues. The DNA of the CDR3 is TGTGCCAGTAGTATATCGACACTGAGCTCCTACGAGCAGTACTTC. Its translation is CASSISTLSSYEQYF.

The rearrangement links TRBV27 to TRBJ2-2, with D possibly being TRBD1 (7 bases). CDR3 length: 15 amino acids. The ends were cut back, 5 bases at V and 4 bases at J, with 14 bases in the middle. In germline, CDR1 is MNHEY, CDR2 SMNVEV (reference sequence). Here the CDR3 DNA reads TGTGCCAGCAGTCTCCAGGGGGAGGTCACCGGGGAGCTGTTTTTT. Translation gives CASSLQGEVTGELFF.

Only a few counts were recorded for this clonotype. The chain couples TRBV4-1 to TRBJ2-2; TRBD1 might be the D (5 bases). The CDR3 spans 16 residues. Trimming removed 1 base at V and 3 bases at J, with 12 bases between. Germline CDR1 is MGHRA and CDR2 is YSYEKL. The CDR3 is CASSQVWQGDTGELFF. CDR3 nucleotides: TGCGCCAGCAGCCAAGTCTGGCAGGGTGACACCGGGGAGCTGTTTTTT.

Ten or more counts support this clonotype. This chain connects TRBV6-6 to TRBJ1-1; no firm D call. Germline values: CDR1 MNHNY, CDR2 SVGAGI (reference sequence). The V end lost 0 bases, the J end lost 11 bases, and 4 bases lay between the germline ends. The CDR3 has 10 residues. CDR3 nucleotides: TGTGCCAGCAGTTACTCGTTTGCTTTCTTT. It codes for CASSYSFAFF.

This clonotype showed up many times. The CDR3 DNA follows: TGCGCCAGCAGCTTGGCGGGCGACCTTTACGAGCAGTACTTC. Amino acids: CASSLAGDLYEQYF. The chain joins TRBV5-1 to TRBJ2-7; no clear D. Trimming removed 0 bases at V and 4 bases at J, with 11 bases between. The CDR3 length is 14 residues. Germline CDR1 SGHRS, CDR2 YFSETQ.

V and J are TRBV7-9 and TRBJ2-5, with 10 positions matching TRBD1. CDR1 is SEHNR, CDR2 FQNEAQ, per germline (reference sequence). The CDR3 consists of 15 residues. V lost 4 bases and J lost 5; bases outside the gene matches: 7. The CDR3 DNA reads as TGTGCCAGCAGCTCAACCGGGACAGGGGAGGAGACCCAGTACTTC. It codes for CASSSTGTGEETQYF.

Of note for this clonotype: The junction and the germline gene differ at one end; a read error may be behind it. This chain connects TRBV12-3 or TRBV12-4 to TRBJ1-4; tentatively, D is TRBD1 (5 bases). The CDR3 totals 15 residues. CDR3 coding DNA: TGTGACAGCAGCCCATCAGGGAGGGACAATGAAAAACTGTTTTTT. Translated, it gives CDSSPSGRDNEKLFF.

The V call is TRBV12-3 or TRBV12-4, the J call TRBJ1-1; 7 positions match TRBD1. V shed 3 bases and J 10 bases; nucleotides not matched to a gene: 14. The CDR3 consists of 15 residues. The CDR3 region is CASSLWDSLRAGAFF. DNA of the CDR3: TGTGCCAGCAGTTTGTGGGACAGTCTTAGGGCGGGAGCTTTCTTT.